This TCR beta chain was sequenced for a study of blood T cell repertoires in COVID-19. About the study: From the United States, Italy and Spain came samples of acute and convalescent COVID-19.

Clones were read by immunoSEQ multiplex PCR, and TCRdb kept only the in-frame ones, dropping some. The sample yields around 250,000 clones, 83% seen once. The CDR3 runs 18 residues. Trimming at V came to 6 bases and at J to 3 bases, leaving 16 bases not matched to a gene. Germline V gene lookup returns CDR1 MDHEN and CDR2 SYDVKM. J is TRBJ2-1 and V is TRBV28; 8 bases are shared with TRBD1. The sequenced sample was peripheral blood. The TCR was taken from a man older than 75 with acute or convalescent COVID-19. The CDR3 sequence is CASRRQILQGESYNEQFF. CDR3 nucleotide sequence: TGTGCCAGCAGGCGGCAGATCCTACAGGGGGAGAGCTACAATGAGCAGTTCTTC.